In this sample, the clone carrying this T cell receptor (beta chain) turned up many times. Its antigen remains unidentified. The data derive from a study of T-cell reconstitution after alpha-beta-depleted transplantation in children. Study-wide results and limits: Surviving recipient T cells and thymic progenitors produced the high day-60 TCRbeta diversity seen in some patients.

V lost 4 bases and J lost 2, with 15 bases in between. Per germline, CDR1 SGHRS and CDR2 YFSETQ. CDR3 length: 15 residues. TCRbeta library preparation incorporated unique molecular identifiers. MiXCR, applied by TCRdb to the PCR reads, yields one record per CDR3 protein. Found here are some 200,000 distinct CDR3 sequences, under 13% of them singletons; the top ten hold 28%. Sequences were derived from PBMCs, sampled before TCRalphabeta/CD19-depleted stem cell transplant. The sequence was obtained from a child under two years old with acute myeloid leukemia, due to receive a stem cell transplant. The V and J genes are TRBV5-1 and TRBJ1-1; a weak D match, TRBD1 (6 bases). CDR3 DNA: TGCGCCAGCAGCCACGGCTGGACAGCAAACACTGAAGCTTTCTTT. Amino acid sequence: CASSHGWTANTEAFF.